Listed below are T cell receptor beta chains from one sample, sequenced in a study of T cells in localized non-small cell lung cancer. TCRdb's copy holds only in-frame clones and misses some; the assay was immunoSEQ multiplex PCR. The sample has about 82,000 clones, around 81% seen once. The sequenced sample was PBMCs, obtained before any cancer treatment. These receptors came from a man between 35 and 75 years old with stage II squamous cell lung carcinoma. CDR3s include the opening cysteine and the closing phenylalanine or tryptophan. Fields, in order: J gene, clone size, V gene, D gene, CDR3 protein, CDR3 DNA. The D gene is left open where the match is weak. Expanded clones get a size class; other rows say once, few or many, or leave the size out.

>TRBJ2-7|few|TRBV4-1|TRBD2
CASSQSLAGATYEQYF
TGCGCCAGCAGCCAGAGCTTAGCGGGAGCTACCTACGAGCAGTACTTC
>TRBJ1-1|.|TRBV7-9|.
CASSSPGARNTEAFF
TGTGCCAGCAGCTCCCCGGGGGCTAGGAACACTGAAGCTTTCTTT
>TRBJ2-1|.|TRBV19|.
CASSPGYNEQFF
TGTGCCAGTAGTCCCGGATACAATGAGCAGTTCTTC
>TRBJ2-5|.|TRBV5-1|.
CASSLILPGETQYF
TGCGCCAGCAGCTTGATACTTCCTGGAGAGACCCAGTACTTC
>TRBJ2-5|.|TRBV2|.
CASSARLGETQYF
TGTGCCAGCAGTGCACGGTTAGGAGAGACCCAGTACTTC
>TRBJ2-1|.|TRBV29-1|.
CSVERDRSDEQFF
TGCAGCGTTGAGAGGGACCGAAGCGATGAGCAGTTCTTC
>TRBJ1-2|.|TRBV9|TRBD1
CASSTLDREGGYTF
TGTGCCAGCAGCACTCTGGACAGGGAAGGCGGCTACACCTTC
>TRBJ2-1|.|TRBV11-3|.
CASQGSSYNEQFF
TGTGCCAGTCAGGGGAGTTCCTACAATGAGCAGTTCTTC
>TRBJ2-7|.|TRBV6-1|.
CATLPDRAGYEQYF
TGTGCCACACTTCCGGACAGAGCCGGCTACGAGCAGTACTTC
>TRBJ2-1|.|TRBV6-4|TRBD2
CASSDFGASGRNEQFF
TGTGCCAGCAGTGACTTCGGGGCTAGCGGGAGGAATGAGCAGTTCTTC
>TRBJ2-1|.|TRBV21-1|.
CASSKPSRVPYNEQFF
TGTGCCAGCAGCAAACCCTCAAGGGTCCCCTACAATGAGCAGTTCTTC
>TRBJ1-1|.|TRBV30|TRBD1
CAWSLTGARLEAFF
TGTGCCTGGAGCCTAACAGGGGCTCGCCTTGAAGCTTTCTTT
>TRBJ2-1|.|TRBV18|TRBD2
CASSPLSGSVRNEQFF
TGTGCCAGCTCACCACTCAGCGGGAGTGTCCGCAATGAGCAGTTCTTC
>TRBJ2-7|.|TRBV6-5|.
CASGPDGFYEQYF
TGTGCCAGCGGACCGGACGGTTTCTACGAGCAGTACTTC
>TRBJ1-2|.|TRBV6-1|.
CASSEAPGIYGYTF
TGTGCCAGCAGTGAAGCGCCAGGGATCTATGGCTACACCTTC
>TRBJ2-5|.|TRBV7-7|TRBD1
CASSSGQGRSETQYF
TGTGCTAGCAGCTCGGGACAGGGTCGTTCGGAGACCCAGTACTTC
>TRBJ2-3|.|TRBV30|TRBD2
CAWSGLAGSTDTQYF
TGTGCCTGGAGCGGACTAGCGGGGAGCACAGATACGCAGTATTTT
>TRBJ2-7|.|TRBV4-3|TRBD1
CASSQTGTGEDEQYF
TGCGCCAGCAGCCAAACCGGGACAGGGGAAGACGAGCAGTACTTC
>TRBJ2-7|once|TRBV4-3|TRBD2
CASSQDSGGAGEQYF
TGCGCCAGCAGCCAAGATAGCGGGGGGGCCGGCGAGCAGTACTTC
>TRBJ2-7|.|TRBV19|TRBD1
CASSSDRKGAYEQYF
TGTGCCAGTAGCTCGGACAGGAAGGGAGCCTACGAGCAGTACTTC
>TRBJ2-3|.|TRBV6-6|.
CASYTRATPTDTQYF
TGTGCCAGCTACACGAGGGCTACTCCCACAGATACGCAGTATTTT
>TRBJ2-7|.|TRBV5-1|.
CASSLTFRGRVAYEQYF
TGCGCCAGCAGCTTGACCTTCAGGGGCAGGGTAGCCTACGAGCAGTACTTC
>TRBJ2-1|.|TRBV5-8|.
CASSSGAAYNEQFF
TGTGCCAGCAGCTCGGGGGCGGCCTACAATGAGCAGTTCTTC
>TRBJ2-1|.|TRBV18|TRBD2
CASSRSGTSTGNEQFF
TGTGCCAGCTCACGCTCGGGGACTAGCACGGGGAATGAGCAGTTCTTC
>TRBJ2-2|.|TRBV5-5|.
CASSFGGHTGELFF
TGTGCCAGCAGCTTCGGGGGGCACACCGGGGAGCTGTTTTTT
>TRBJ1-5|.|TRBV7-2|TRBD1
CASSLRGQGVSNQPQHF
TGTGCCAGCAGCCTAAGGGGACAGGGGGTTAGCAATCAGCCCCAGCATTTT
>TRBJ1-2|.|TRBV4-1|.
CASSQVGQGLPGYTF
TGCGCCAGCAGCCAAGTCGGTCAGGGGTTACCTGGCTACACCTTC
>TRBJ1-4|.|TRBV6-6|.
CASSSGKSNEKLFF
TGTGCCAGCAGTTCAGGGAAGTCTAATGAAAAACTGTTTTTT
>TRBJ1-1|.|TRBV5-1|.
CASSWGVGSGTEAFF
TGCGCCAGCAGCTGGGGCGTCGGCAGCGGCACTGAAGCTTTCTTT
>TRBJ2-3|.|TRBV6-6|.
CASSLREMVDTQYF
TGTGCCAGCAGCCTCAGGGAGATGGTAGATACGCAGTATTTT
>TRBJ2-3|.|TRBV4-3|TRBD2
CASSQAPGGGVTDTQYF
TGCGCCAGCAGCCAAGCTCCTGGGGGGGGTGTCACAGATACGCAGTATTTT
>TRBJ2-7|.|TRBV28|.
CASSLSSYEQYF
TGTGCCAGCAGTTTAAGCTCCTACGAGCAGTACTTC
>TRBJ1-6|.|TRBV5-5|.
CASSLAILDPNMNSPLHF
TGTGCCAGCAGCTTGGCCATCTTAGACCCCAATATGAATTCACCCCTCCACTTT
>TRBJ2-3|.|TRBV4-1|TRBD1
CASSPTGSPTDTQYF
TGCGCCAGCAGCCCGACAGGGAGCCCCACAGATACGCAGTATTTT
>TRBJ2-7|.|TRBV7-2|.
CASSPRVYYEQYF
TGTGCCAGCAGCCCCCGGGTCTACTACGAGCAGTACTTC
>TRBJ2-7|.|TRBV10-3|.
CAISASGNPYEQYF
TGTGCCATCAGTGCCTCTGGAAACCCCTACGAGCAGTACTTC
>TRBJ2-3|.|TRBV5-4|.
CASSVRTEQDTQYF
TGTGCCAGCAGCGTCCGGACCGAACAGGATACGCAGTATTTT
>TRBJ1-5|.|TRBV28|.
CASSLQGPGNQPQHF
TGTGCCAGCAGTTTGCAAGGTCCGGGGAATCAGCCCCAGCATTTT
>TRBJ1-6|.|TRBV4-3|TRBD1
CASSRTGVNSPLHF
TGCGCCAGCAGCCGCACAGGGGTGAATTCACCCCTCCACTTT
>TRBJ1-2|.|TRBV4-1|TRBD1
CASSQGWLEGADGYTF
TGCGCCAGCAGCCAAGGGTGGTTAGAGGGGGCAGATGGCTACACCTTC
>TRBJ1-3|many|TRBV7-9|.
CASSLERGRGNTIYF
TGTGCCAGCAGCTTAGAGAGGGGGAGAGGAAACACCATATATTTT
>TRBJ2-2|.|TRBV5-1|TRBD2
CASSREGNTGELFF
TGCGCCAGCAGCCGGGAGGGGAACACCGGGGAGCTGTTTTTT
>TRBJ1-5|.|TRBV18|.
CASSNALGGTGPQHF
TGTGCCAGCTCAAATGCCCTAGGGGGGACGGGGCCCCAGCATTTT
>TRBJ2-7|once|TRBV9|.
CASSVESVPYEQYF
TGTGCCAGCAGCGTAGAAAGCGTTCCCTACGAGCAGTACTTC
>TRBJ1-1|.|TRBV27|.
CASSLQVNTEAFF
TGTGCCAGCTCATTACAGGTGAACACTGAAGCTTTCTTT
>TRBJ2-1|.|TRBV5-1|.
CASSSGNYNEQFF
TGCGCCAGCAGTAGCGGAAATTACAATGAGCAGTTCTTC
>TRBJ2-3|.|TRBV7-9|.
CASRSRDIETDTQYF
TGTGCCAGCAGGTCAAGGGATATAGAAACAGATACGCAGTATTTT
>TRBJ2-7|.|TRBV7-2|.
CASSPDGWYEQYF
TGTGCCAGCAGCCCCGACGGGTGGTACGAGCAGTACTTC
>TRBJ1-2|once|TRBV29-1|.
CSVGGYYGYTF
TGCAGCGTTGGAGGGTACTATGGCTACACCTTC
>TRBJ1-5|.|TRBV4-1|TRBD1
CASSQEGAGGQPQHF
TGCGCCAGCAGCCAAGAAGGGGCAGGGGGGCAGCCCCAGCATTTT
>TRBJ2-1|.|TRBV19|.
CASTRRRTQGEQFF
TGTGCCAGTACCCGGAGGAGAACCCAGGGTGAGCAGTTCTTC
>TRBJ1-1|.|TRBV4-1|.
CASSQDSALATEAFF
TGCGCCAGCAGCCAAGATTCTGCCCTAGCCACTGAAGCTTTCTTT
>TRBJ2-2|.|TRBV7-9|TRBD2
CASSLATSVFANTGELFF
TGTGCCAGCAGCTTAGCGACTAGCGTATTCGCGAACACCGGGGAGCTGTTTTTT
>TRBJ2-7|.|TRBV6-1|.
CASSEKEGTNLSYEQYF
TGTGCCAGCAGTGAAAAGGAAGGCACCAACCTCTCCTACGAGCAGTACTTC
>TRBJ2-7|.|TRBV29-1|.
CSVVTAKSYEQYF
TGCAGCGTTGTGACAGCAAAATCCTACGAGCAGTACTTC
>TRBJ2-1|.|TRBV9|.
CASSGKDRYNEQFF
TGTGCCAGCAGCGGAAAAGACCGATACAATGAGCAGTTCTTC
>TRBJ2-7|.|TRBV28|.
CASSLSAKQGTYEQYF
TGTGCCAGCAGTTTATCCGCCAAACAGGGAACCTACGAGCAGTACTTC
>TRBJ1-4|.|TRBV4-2|TRBD1
CASSQDWGDSQEKLFF
TGTGCCAGCAGCCAAGATTGGGGGGACAGTCAAGAAAAACTGTTTTTT